This T cell receptor beta chain was recorded in a study of early T cells in non-severe SARS-CoV-2 infection (dated by TCRdb to the early 2020s). About the full investigation: TCR sequencing used bulk RNA from unsorted whole blood, so alpha and beta chains could not be paired. The investigation overall reported the following: Matching against VDJdb was skewed toward anti-spike CD8 responses, likely underestimated virus-specific expansions, and missed private and CD4 specificities.

The study was a case-control design nested within a healthcare worker cohort in London, UK, with weekly nasopharyngeal swab PCR tests and blood sampling. Healthcare workers were recruited between 23 and 31 March 2020, during the week of the UK lockdown, and were followed weekly for up to about 16 weeks. Receptor amplification or capture employed 5' RACE. Data came from a NextSeq 500. In the TCR library protocol, unique molecular identifiers were attached to individual cDNA molecules to correct for PCR bias and sequencing error. Sequencing covered both TCR alpha and beta chains, and within each sample the abundances of alpha and beta sequences were tightly co-correlated. The original pipeline was this. V gene, J gene and CDR3 annotation of TCR sequences was performed with Decombinator V4. TCRs were defined as expanded if a significant change between any two time points was detected under a Poisson model with p below 0.0001. Abundances of TCRs were expressed as counts per million after normalisation to the total number of TCRs sequenced in each sample. TRAV1-2 paired with TRAJ12, TRAJ20 or TRAJ33 defined MAIT TCRs, while TRAV10 paired with TRAJ18 defined iNKT TCRs. VDJdb, accessed 1 November 2021, was searched for CMV, EBV and SARS-CoV-2 annotated TCRs, with TCRs annotated for multiple antigens excluded. TCRdb trimmed public reads at Q25 via fastp, called clones via MiXCR and kept in-frame beta chains. Rows are combined by CDR3 protein, so each entry shows the most common genes and DNA. TCRdb, rather than the study authors, made the V and J calls. Counted in this sample were about 27,000 distinct CDR3 sequences; roughly 4% of them appeared once. The ten largest clonotypes hold around 4.3% of the sample.

The CDR3, cysteine through phenylalanine, is 14 amino acids long. The retained sequence is limited to the CDR3, 42 bases, with the frame set at the first base. The germline V gene encodes CDR1 SQVTM and CDR2 ANQGSEA. V was cut back by 1 base and J by 0 bases, leaving a gap of 8 bases between them. This clonotype was detected ten times or more. The antigen it binds to is not known. No much larger clone exists at a distance of one base, and base qualities are not known. The clonotype originates from an adult who was a healthcare worker with PCR-confirmed SARS-CoV-2 infection or an uninfected control (not recorded which). Recombination linked TRBV29-1 to TRBJ2-3, with a weak D call of TRBD2 (6 bases match). Material for sequencing was whole blood. The CDR3 reads CSVEGGASTDTQYF. The DNA sequence is given as TGCAGCGTTGAAGGCGGGGCTAGCACAGATACGCAGTATTTT.